This TCR beta chain was sequenced during a study of blood T cell repertoires in COVID-19. For the study at large: Whether acute or convalescent, the COVID-19 samples came from the United States, Italy and Spain. T cells, B-cell-depleted T cells, or PBMCs provided the cDNA or gDNA that served as material.

The CDR3 runs to 19 residues. V shed 2 bases, J shed 7 bases, and the junction held 15 bases outside the gene matches. CDR1 is MNHEY and CDR2 is SVGEGT in the germline V gene. Original data processing: It was from reference gene primer amplification that nucleated cell counts were estimated. Produced via immunoSEQ multiplex PCR; TCRdb's table is partial and in-frame only. V and J calls and clone size are as listed in that table; D and trimming were resolved from the DNA. The sample has 80,000 to 100,000 clones; about nine tenths are singletons. This sequence was found in a woman aged 45-60 years with active or convalescent COVID-19. Specimen: peripheral blood. J is TRBJ2-1 and V is TRBV6-2 or TRBV6-3; 12 nucleotides match TRBD2. CDR3 amino acids: CASSYHLRLAGGPLNEQFF. The CDR3 region has the DNA TGTGCCAGCAGTTACCACCTTCGCCTAGCGGGGGGGCCGTTAAATGAGCAGTTCTTC.